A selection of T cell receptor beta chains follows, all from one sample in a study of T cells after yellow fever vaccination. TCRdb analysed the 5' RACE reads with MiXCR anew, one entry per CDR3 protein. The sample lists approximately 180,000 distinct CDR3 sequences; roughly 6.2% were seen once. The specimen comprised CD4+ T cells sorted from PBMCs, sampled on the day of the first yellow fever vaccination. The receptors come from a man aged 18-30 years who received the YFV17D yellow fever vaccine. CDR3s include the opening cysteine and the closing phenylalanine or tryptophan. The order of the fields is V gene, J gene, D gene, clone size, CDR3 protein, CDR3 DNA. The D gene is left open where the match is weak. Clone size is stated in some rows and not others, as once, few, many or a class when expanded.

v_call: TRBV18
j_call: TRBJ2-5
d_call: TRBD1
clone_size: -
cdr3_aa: CASSWTGAEGETQYF
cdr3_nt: TGTGCCAGCTCCTGGACAGGCGCCGAAGGGGAGACCCAGTACTTC

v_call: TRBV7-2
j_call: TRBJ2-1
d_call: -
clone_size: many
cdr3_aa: CASSLGRVEYEQFF
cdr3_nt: TGTGCCAGCAGCTTGGGCAGGGTCGAATATGAGCAGTTCTTC

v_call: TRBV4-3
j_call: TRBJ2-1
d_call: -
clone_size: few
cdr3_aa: CASSQESEGFYEQFF
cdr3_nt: TGCGCCAGCAGCCAAGAGTCGGAGGGGTTCTATGAGCAGTTCTTC

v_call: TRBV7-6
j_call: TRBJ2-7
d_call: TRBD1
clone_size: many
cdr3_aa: CASSPHPGTGRAEQYF
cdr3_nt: TGTGCCAGCAGCCCGCATCCAGGGACAGGGCGGGCCGAGCAGTACTTC

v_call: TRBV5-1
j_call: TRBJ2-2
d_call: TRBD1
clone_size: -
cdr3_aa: CASSSTPPGQGYGELFF
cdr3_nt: TGCGCCAGCAGCTCCACTCCTCCGGGACAGGGCTACGGGGAGCTGTTTTTT

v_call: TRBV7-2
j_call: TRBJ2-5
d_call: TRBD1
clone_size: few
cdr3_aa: CASSLVRGLQETQYF
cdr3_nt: TGTGCCAGCAGCTTAGTCAGGGGGTTACAAGAGACCCAGTACTTC

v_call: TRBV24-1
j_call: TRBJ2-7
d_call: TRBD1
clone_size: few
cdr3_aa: CATKGQAYEQYF
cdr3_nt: TGTGCCACCAAAGGACAGGCCTACGAGCAGTACTTC

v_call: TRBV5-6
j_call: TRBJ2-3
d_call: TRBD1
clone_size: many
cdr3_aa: CASSFGQGANTQYF
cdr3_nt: TGTGCCAGCAGCTTTGGGCAGGGGGCAAATACGCAGTATTTT

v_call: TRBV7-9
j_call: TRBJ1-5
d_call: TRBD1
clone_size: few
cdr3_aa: CASSLGQGTQPQHF
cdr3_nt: TGTGCCAGCAGCTTGGGACAGGGCACGCAGCCCCAGCATTTT

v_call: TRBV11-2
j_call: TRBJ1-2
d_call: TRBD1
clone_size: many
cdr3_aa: CASSLPGGRYGYTF
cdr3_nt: TGTGCCAGCAGCTTACCAGGGGGCCGATATGGCTACACCTTC

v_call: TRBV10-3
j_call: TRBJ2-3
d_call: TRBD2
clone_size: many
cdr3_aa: CATEGGGSYTQYF
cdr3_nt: TGTGCCACCGAGGGCGGGGGTTCTTATACGCAGTATTTT